The 32 T cell receptor beta chains in this list originate from one sample, sequenced in a study of blood T cell repertoires in COVID-19. Sequencing used immunoSEQ multiplex PCR; TCRdb keeps in-frame clones, though not all of them. The table lists just under 90,000 clones, 90% to 95% of them singletons, with approximately 1.6% in the top ten. Material: peripheral blood. All receptors come from a man aged 55 to 70 with acute or convalescent COVID-19.

This chain connects TRBV11-3 to TRBJ2-5; TRBD2 matches at 13 bases. Trimming removed 5 bases from V and 3 bases from J; junction bases left unmatched: 3. The CDR3 has 15 amino acids. Germline V lookup: CDR1 SGHNT, CDR2 YENEEA. The CDR3 here is CASSAGTSGKETQYF. DNA of the CDR3: TGTGCCAGCAGCGCCGGGACTAGCGGGAAAGAGACCCAGTACTTC. Supplemented by reference TRBV11-3 and TRBJ2-5, the full variable domain reads EAGVVQSPRYKIIEKKQPVAFWCNPISGHNTLYWYLQNLGQGPELLIRYENEEAVDDSQLPKDRFSAERLKGVDSTLKIQPAELGDSAVYLCASSAGTSGKETQYFGPGTRLLVL.

V usage is TRBV5-4 and J usage is TRBJ1-3, with D tentatively TRBD1 (5 bases). The V end lost 5 bases, the J end lost 2 bases, and 11 bases lay between the germline ends. Germline V CDR1 and CDR2: SGHNT, YYREEE (reference sequence). The CDR3 covers 14 residues. The DNA for the CDR3 is TGTGCCAGCAGTCCCGGGACTGCTGGAAACACCATATATTTT. Protein sequence: CASSPGTAGNTIYF.

The rearrangement joins TRBV28 to TRBJ2-7; 10 bases fit TRBD2. This CDR3 spans 13 amino acids. From germline, CDR1 is MDHEN and CDR2 SYDVKM. J was trimmed by 7 bases and V by 5 bases; bases with no gene match: 5. The CDR3 reads CASSELAGGEQYF. For the CDR3, the DNA is TGTGCCAGCAGTGAGTTAGCGGGAGGTGAGCAGTACTTC.

The chain carries TRBV3-1 (or the pseudogene TRBV3-2) and TRBJ2-3, with TRBD2 matching 11 bases. CDR1 and CDR2 from the germline V gene are LGHDT and YNNKEL (reference sequence). Losses at the gene ends were 3 bases for V and 4 bases for J; bases not matched to a gene: 3. The CDR3 length is 15 residues. CDR3 sequence: CASSQRTSGPDTQYF. CDR3 nucleotides: TGTGCCAGCAGCCAGAGGACTAGCGGGCCAGATACGCAGTATTTT.

The chain couples TRBV5-1 to TRBJ1-1; 10 bases line up with TRBD1. V shed 0 bases, J shed 4 bases, and the junction held 6 bases outside the gene matches. CDR1 and CDR2 from the germline V gene are SGHRS and YFSETQ. CDR3 length: 16 amino acids. The CDR3 region is CASSLGQGARSTEAFF. Here the CDR3 DNA reads TGCGCCAGCAGCTTGGGACAGGGGGCGCGGAGCACTGAAGCTTTCTTT. The whole variable domain, filled in from reference TRBV5-1 and TRBJ1-1, reads KAGVTQTPRYLIKTRGQQVTLSCSPISGHRSVSWYQQTPGQGLQFLFEYFSETQRNKGNFPGRFSGRQFSNSRSEMNVSTLELGDSALYLCASSLGQGARSTEAFFGQGTRLTVV.

The chain uses TRBV11-3 and TRBJ2-5, with 12 bases lining up with TRBD1. CDR3 size: 17 residues. After removal of 5 bases from V and 2 bases from J, the junction contained 9 bases not matched to a gene. Germline V gene data show CDR1 as SGHNT and CDR2 as YENEEA. In DNA, the CDR3 is TGTGCCAGCAGCCCCGGGACAGGGGGCGCGAGTCAAGAGACCCAGTACTTC. The encoded protein is CASSPGTGGASQETQYF.

The rearrangement links TRBV27 to TRBJ1-2; the match to TRBD1 covers 7 bases. Per germline, CDR1 MNHEY and CDR2 SMNVEV (reference sequence). Unmatched junction bases numbered 1, after V lost 6 bases and J lost 0 bases. The length of the CDR3 is 13 residues. The DNA for the CDR3 is TGTGCCAGCAGGGGGACAGCTAACTATGGCTACACCTTC. It codes for CASRGTANYGYTF.

The rearrangement uses TRBV11-3 and TRBJ2-7, with 8 bases identical to TRBD2. CDR3 length: 15 residues. Germline V CDR1 and CDR2: SGHNT, YENEEA. V dropped 1 base and J dropped 2; count of bases not matched to a gene: 4. The CDR3 DNA reads as TGTGCCAGCAGCTTAGCCGGACTAGCCCCCTACGAGCAGTACTTC. It encodes CASSLAGLAPYEQYF.

V usage is TRBV10-3 and J usage is TRBJ2-3; D is ambiguous. Trimming took 2 bases from V and 0 from J, leaving 6 bases between them. The CDR3 is made up of 14 amino acids. Germline V gives CDR1 ENHRY, CDR2 SYGVKD. For the CDR3, the DNA is TGTGCCATCAGTGAGCCTCCTAGCACAGATACGCAGTATTTT. This sequence encodes CAISEPPSTDTQYF.

This clone was observed a single time. The V gene is TRBV7-9, the J gene TRBJ2-3; 7 bases fit TRBD2. Germline trimming cut 5 bases from V and 0 bases from J; bases unmatched to any gene: 11. The CDR3 runs to 17 residues. CDR1 is SEHNR and CDR2 is FQNEAQ in the germline V gene (reference sequence). CDR3 loop: CASSDLLALLSTDTQYF. In DNA form, the CDR3 reads TGTGCCAGCAGCGACCTACTAGCGCTCCTTAGCACAGATACGCAGTATTTT. Full variable domain (outside the CDR3, taken from reference TRBV7-9 and TRBJ2-3): DTGVSQNPRHKITKRGQNVTFRCDPISEHNRLYWYRQTLGQGPEFLTYFQNEAQLEKSRLLSDRFSAERPKGSFSTLEIQRTEQGDSAMYLCASSDLLALLSTDTQYFGPGTRLTVL.

The rearrangement joins TRBV28 to TRBJ1-5, with D maybe TRBD1 (5 bases). The CDR3 is 14 amino acids. Trimming cost V 4 bases and J 1 base, with 8 bases left between them. Germline assignment: CDR1 MDHEN and CDR2 SYDVKM. The CDR3 here is CASSWGGSNQPQHF. In DNA, the CDR3 is TGTGCCAGCAGTTGGGGGGGGAGCAATCAGCCCCAGCATTTT. Drawing the rest from reference TRBV28 and TRBJ1-5, the complete variable domain is DVKVTQSSRYLVKRTGEKVFLECVQDMDHENMFWYRQDPGLGLRLIYFSYDVKMKEKGDIPEGYSVSREKKERFSLILESASTNQTSMYLCASSWGGSNQPQHFGDGTRLSIL.

The rearrangement uses TRBV29-1 and TRBJ2-7, with 7 positions matching TRBD1. This CDR3 is built from 11 residues. The junction had 4 bases not matched to a gene; V was cut back by 5 bases and J by 6 bases. The germline V gene has CDR1 SQVTM and CDR2 ANQGSEA. CDR3: CSVHEGAEQYF. DNA of the CDR3: TGCAGCGTTCATGAGGGGGCCGAGCAGTACTTC.

The chain carries TRBV21-1 and TRBJ1-2; the D segment call TRBD1 is taken from the table without a DNA check. TRBV21-1 is flagged as a pseudogene. This CDR3 is built from 14 residues. The CDR3 spells CASSKVAANYGYTF. As DNA, the CDR3 is TGTGCCAGCAGCAAAGTGGCAGCTAACTATGGCTACACCTTC.

This rearrangement joins TRBV5-8 to TRBJ2-7; 7 bases fit TRBD2. The germline gives CDR1 SGHTS, CDR2 YDEGEE. The V segment lost 0 bases and the J segment 3 bases; nucleotides outside the gene matches: 9. This CDR3 spans 16 amino acids. CDR3 sequence (DNA): TGTGCCAGCAGCTTGGAGGGCGGTCGGGGGGTCTACGAGCAGTACTTC. It is translated as CASSLEGGRGVYEQYF.

This chain joins TRBV7-9 and TRBJ2-5, with 10 positions matching TRBD1. J gave up 4 bases and V 4 bases, and 0 bases lay outside the gene matches. CDR3 size: 13 residues. Germline values: CDR1 SEHNR, CDR2 FQNEAQ (reference sequence). CDR3 sequence (DNA): TGTGCCAGCAGCTGGGACAGGGGAGAGACCCAGTACTTC. Its translation: CASSWDRGETQYF.

V gene TRBV20-1 combines with J gene TRBJ1-2; 10 bases are a match to TRBD1. Germline lookup yields CDR1 DFQATT and CDR2 SNEGSKA (reference sequence). The CDR3 loop spans 16 amino acids. With V trimmed by 3 bases and J by 7 bases, 14 bases remained unmatched. This CDR3 is CSASPGQGLGYFGYTF. CDR3 coding DNA: TGCAGTGCTAGTCCGGGACAGGGGCTTGGCTACTTTGGCTACACCTTC.

This clone has only a few counts. The CDR3 spells CASSQDIPTLANQETQYF. The DNA of the CDR3 is TGTGCCAGCAGCCAAGACATCCCCACACTAGCGAACCAAGAGACCCAGTACTTC. The rearrangement uses TRBV3-1 (or the pseudogene TRBV3-2) and TRBJ2-5; 7 bases agree with TRBD2. Per germline, CDR1 LGHDT and CDR2 YNNKEL (reference sequence). The CDR3 has 18 amino acids. V lost 0 bases and J lost 0; bases outside the gene matches: 10.

This clone has only one observation. The chain's CDR3 is CASRGERETSTDTQYF. CDR3 nucleotides: TGTGCCAGCAGAGGAGAGCGGGAAACTAGCACAGATACGCAGTATTTT. The V and J genes are TRBV6-6 and TRBJ2-3, with 7 nucleotides matching TRBD2. V shed 6 bases, J shed 0 bases, and the junction held 9 bases outside the gene matches. Germline CDR1 MNHNY, CDR2 SVGAGI (reference sequence). This CDR3 comprises 16 residues.

The CDR3 loop reads CATSSWPGEKQYF. CDR3 nucleotides: TGTGCCACCAGCTCTTGGCCGGGAGAAAAGCAGTACTTC. This sequence joins TRBV24-1 and TRBJ2-7, with a possible D match to TRBD2 (6 bases). V was shortened by 7 bases and J by 8 bases, with 17 bases between the two germline ends. Germline lookup yields CDR1 KGHDR and CDR2 SFDVKD. The CDR3 has 13 residues.

The chain carries TRBV2 and TRBJ1-6; TRBD1 matches at 11 bases. The CDR3 is made up of 16 amino acids. Germline loops: CDR1 SNHLY, CDR2 FYNNEI. Trimming at V came to 4 bases and at J to 9 bases, leaving 8 bases not matched to a gene. The CDR3 DNA reads TGTGCCAGCAGTGTGCGGACAGGGGGCTCCGGTTCACCCCTCCACTTT. Protein sequence: CASSVRTGGSGSPLHF.

The V call is TRBV27, the J call TRBJ1-5; D is unresolved. Deletions cut 6 bases from V and 2 bases from J, with 11 bases between. The germline V gene has CDR1 MNHEY and CDR2 SMNVEV (reference sequence). The length of the CDR3 is 14 residues. CDR3 DNA sequence: TGTGCCAGCAGCCGCTGGGGAGGCAATCAGCCCCAGCATTTT. This encodes CASSRWGGNQPQHF.

V usage is TRBV7-2 and J usage is TRBJ1-2, with 10 bases fitting TRBD1. Germline CDR1 reads SGHTA; CDR2 reads FQGNSA. The CDR3 is 15 residues long. V lost 1 base, J lost 5 bases, and 4 bases stayed unmatched. CDR3 sequence: CASSLDRGQGYGYTF. As DNA, the CDR3 is TGTGCCAGCAGCTTAGACCGGGGACAGGGGTATGGCTACACCTTC.

The genes are TRBV15 and TRBJ2-7; 8 bases line up with TRBD2. J lost 5 bases, V lost 1 base, and 7 bases had no gene match. There are 15 residues in the CDR3. The V gene's germline CDR1 is LNHNV and CDR2 YYDKDF (reference sequence). CDR3 sequence reads: CATSRAREGRDEQYF. CDR3 in DNA: TGTGCCACCAGCAGAGCACGGGAGGGCCGGGACGAGCAGTACTTC.

The V gene is TRBV11-2, the J gene TRBJ2-3, with TRBD2 matching over 10 bases. Losses at the gene ends were 2 bases for V and 9 bases for J; bases not matched to a gene: 17. This CDR3 region has 18 residues. From germline, CDR1 is SGHAT and CDR2 FQNNGV. This CDR3 is CASSLRRASGSFKVTQYF. The CDR3 nucleotides are TGTGCCAGCAGCTTAAGGAGGGCTAGCGGGAGTTTTAAGGTCACGCAGTATTTT.

CDR3 in amino acids: CASSSYDGTGPYNEQFF. In DNA, the CDR3 is TGTGCCAGTAGTTCTTACGACGGGACAGGCCCTTACAATGAGCAGTTCTTC. This sequence joins TRBV19 and TRBJ2-1; 8 positions agree with TRBD1. With V trimmed by 5 bases and J by 4 bases, 13 bases remained unmatched. The CDR3 runs to 17 residues. Germline assignment: CDR1 LNHDA and CDR2 SQIVND (reference sequence).

This sequence joins TRBV4-2 and TRBJ1-4; the D gene is possibly TRBD1 (5 bases). The CDR3 totals 15 residues. V lost 2 bases and J 2 bases, leaving 9 bases between the germline ends. Germline V gene lookup returns CDR1 LGHNA and CDR2 YNFKEQ. The CDR3 sequence is CASSQSGGTNEKLFF. The CDR3, as DNA: TGTGCCAGCAGCCAATCTGGGGGGACTAATGAAAAACTGTTTTTT.

The rearrangement joins TRBV19 to TRBJ2-1; D possibly corresponds to TRBD2 (5 bases). Germline V gives CDR1 LNHDA, CDR2 SQIVND (reference sequence). V was shortened by 3 bases and J by 6 bases, with 9 bases between the two germline ends. The CDR3 is 13 amino acids. The CDR3 region is CASSITRLNEQFF. Written as DNA, the CDR3 is TGTGCCAGTAGTATTACTAGGCTCAATGAGCAGTTCTTC.

The chain uses TRBV28 and TRBJ1-2; 7 nucleotides align to TRBD1. Germline V CDR1 and CDR2: MDHEN, SYDVKM. Trimming removed 5 bases from V and 8 bases from J; junction bases left unmatched: 8. The length of the CDR3 is 13 residues. The CDR3: CASSPTTGFGYTF. In DNA form, the CDR3 reads TGTGCCAGCAGTCCGACGACAGGGTTCGGCTACACCTTC.

DNA of the CDR3: TGTGCCAGCAGCGCCAGACTAGTCTCCTACAATGAGCAGTTCTTC. Protein product: CASSARLVSYNEQFF. This chain links TRBV11-2 with TRBJ2-1, with D possibly TRBD2 on 6 matching bases. This CDR3 has 15 amino acids. The V gene lost 5 bases and the J gene lost 0 bases, with 11 bases spanning the gap. CDR1 and CDR2 (germline): SGHAT, FQNNGV.

This clone was counted once. The CDR3 nucleotides are TGTGCCTGGAGTGTCGGAGTCCGAGGAAACACCATATATTTT. Protein product: CAWSVGVRGNTIYF. The rearrangement joins TRBV30 to TRBJ1-3; no reliable D call. The ends were cut back, 0 bases at V and 4 bases at J, with 10 bases in the middle. From germline, CDR1 is GTSNPN and CDR2 SVGIG (reference sequence). This CDR3 contains 14 residues.

This clone was observed once. V usage is TRBV5-1 and J usage is TRBJ2-5; tentatively, D is TRBD2 (5 bases). Per germline, CDR1 SGHRS and CDR2 YFSETQ. There are 16 residues in the CDR3. V shed 0 bases and J shed 3 bases, with 15 bases lying between them. The CDR3 sequence: CASSLEPAGIEETQYF. DNA for the CDR3: TGCGCCAGCAGCTTGGAGCCCGCCGGGATAGAAGAGACCCAGTACTTC. The full variable domain, with the rest looked up from reference TRBV5-1 and TRBJ2-5, is KAGVTQTPRYLIKTRGQQVTLSCSPISGHRSVSWYQQTPGQGLQFLFEYFSETQRNKGNFPGRFSGRQFSNSRSEMNVSTLELGDSALYLCASSLEPAGIEETQYFGPGTRLLVL.

The J gene is TRBJ2-4, the V gene TRBV2, with unresolved D. This CDR3 has 17 amino acids. Per germline, CDR1 SNHLY and CDR2 FYNNEI. V lost 7 bases to trimming and J lost 0 bases, with 19 bases between them. The CDR3 nucleotides are TGTGCCAGCACTGGTGACACATTATTAGTAGCCAAAAACATTCAGTACTTC. Its protein product is CASTGDTLLVAKNIQYF.